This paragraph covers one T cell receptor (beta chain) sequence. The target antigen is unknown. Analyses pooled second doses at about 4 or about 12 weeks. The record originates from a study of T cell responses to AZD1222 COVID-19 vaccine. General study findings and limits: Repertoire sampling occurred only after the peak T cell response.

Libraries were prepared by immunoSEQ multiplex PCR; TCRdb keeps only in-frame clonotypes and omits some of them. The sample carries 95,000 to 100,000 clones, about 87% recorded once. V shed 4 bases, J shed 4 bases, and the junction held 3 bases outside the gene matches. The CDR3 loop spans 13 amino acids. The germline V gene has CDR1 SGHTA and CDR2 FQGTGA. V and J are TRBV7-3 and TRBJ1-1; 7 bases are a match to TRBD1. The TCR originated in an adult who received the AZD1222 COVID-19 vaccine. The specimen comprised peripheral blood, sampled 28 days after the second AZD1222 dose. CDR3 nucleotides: TGTGCCAGCAGCTCGCAGGGGGGCACTGAAGCTTTCTTT. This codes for CASSSQGGTEAFF.